This TCR beta chain was obtained from a study of blood T cell repertoires in COVID-19. The table came from immunoSEQ multiplex PCR; TCRdb's copy has only in-frame clones and leaves some out. The table records fewer than 150,000 clones, about nine tenths of them present only once. The CDR3 is made up of 14 amino acids. Trimming took 0 bases from V and 5 from J, leaving 7 bases between them. Germline CDR1 MNHEY, CDR2 SVGEGT. The rearrangement joins TRBV6-2 or TRBV6-3 to TRBJ2-2, with unresolved D. Material for sequencing was peripheral blood. This TCR came from a human donor in a cohort sampled during active COVID-19. Here the CDR3 DNA reads TGTGCCAGCAGTTACTCTCTCCCGACCGGGGAGCTGTTTTTT. Translating gives CASSYSLPTGELFF.